The 5 T cell receptor beta chains presented below share a single source sample, sequenced in a study of blood T cell repertoires in COVID-19. TCRdb's table, derived via immunoSEQ multiplex PCR, lists solely in-frame clones and lacks some. The sample has 200,000 to 250,000 clones, around nine tenths seen once. Sequencing was carried out using peripheral blood. The source of these receptors is a woman in her 70s with active or convalescent COVID-19.

The chain couples TRBV6-5 to TRBJ1-2, with 10 positions matching TRBD1. Looked up from germline, CDR1 is MNHEY and CDR2 is SVGAGI. The J segment lost 3 bases and the V segment lost 7 bases, leaving 5 bases of the junction unmatched. The CDR3 covers 14 residues. The CDR3 sequence is CASTRTGGDYGYTF. The CDR3 DNA is TGTGCCAGCACCCGGACAGGGGGGGACTATGGCTACACCTTC.

This clone was picked up a small number of times. In DNA form, the CDR3 reads TGTGCCAGCAGTTTACGACGCGGCTATAGCAATCAGCCCCAGCATTTT. Encoded protein: CASSLRRGYSNQPQHF. The rearrangement uses TRBV27 and TRBJ1-5; D remains unclear. The CDR3 covers 16 residues. Trimming cost V 2 bases and J 0 bases, with 11 bases left between them. Germline V lookup: CDR1 MNHEY, CDR2 SMNVEV (reference sequence).

This clone was observed a single time. The chain couples TRBV12-5 to TRBJ1-1, with D perhaps TRBD1 (5 bases). V was clipped by 2 bases and J by 0 bases, with 16 bases between them. Germline V CDR1 and CDR2: LGHNT, FRNRAP. CDR3 length: 17 residues. The CDR3 reads CASGLLSGPGLNTEAFF. CDR3 in DNA: TGTGCTAGTGGTTTGTTATCAGGGCCCGGCTTGAACACTGAAGCTTTCTTT.

The J gene is TRBJ1-6, the V gene TRBV5-1, with D uncertain. The ends were cut back, 6 bases at V and 7 bases at J, with 11 bases in the middle. The CDR3 runs to 13 residues. The V gene's germline CDR1 is SGHRS and CDR2 YFSETQ. CDR3 region: CASTLKENSPLHF. CDR3 DNA sequence: TGCGCCAGCACCCTGAAGGAGAATTCACCCCTCCACTTT.

The J gene is TRBJ2-1, the V gene TRBV5-6, with 8 bases lining up with TRBD2. J gave up 1 base and V 0 bases, and 0 bases lay outside the gene matches. Germline assignment: CDR1 SGHDT and CDR2 YYEEEE. The CDR3 sequence is 15 residues long. The CDR3 region is CASSLGLASYNEQFF. CDR3 coding DNA: TGTGCCAGCAGCTTGGGACTAGCGTCCTACAATGAGCAGTTCTTC.